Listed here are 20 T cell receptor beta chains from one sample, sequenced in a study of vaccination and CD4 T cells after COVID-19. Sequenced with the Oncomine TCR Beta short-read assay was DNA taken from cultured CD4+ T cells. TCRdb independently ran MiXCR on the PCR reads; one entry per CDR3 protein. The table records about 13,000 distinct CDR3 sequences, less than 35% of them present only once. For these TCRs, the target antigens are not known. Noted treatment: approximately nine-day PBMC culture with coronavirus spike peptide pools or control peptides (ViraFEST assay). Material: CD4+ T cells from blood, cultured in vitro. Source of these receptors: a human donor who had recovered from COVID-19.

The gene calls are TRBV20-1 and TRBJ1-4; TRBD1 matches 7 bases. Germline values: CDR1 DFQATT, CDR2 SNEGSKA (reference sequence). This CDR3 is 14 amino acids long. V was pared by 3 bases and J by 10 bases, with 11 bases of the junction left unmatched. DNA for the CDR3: TGCAGTGCTAGGGTCGGGACAGACCCTGTAAAACTGTTTTTT. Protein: CSARVGTDPVKLFF.

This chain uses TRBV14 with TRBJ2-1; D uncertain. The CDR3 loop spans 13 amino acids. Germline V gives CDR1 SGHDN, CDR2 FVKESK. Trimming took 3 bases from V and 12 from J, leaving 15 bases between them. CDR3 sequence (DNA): TGTGCCAGCAGCCAGCTAATAGAATCGCGGCAGTTCTTC. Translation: CASSQLIESRQFF.

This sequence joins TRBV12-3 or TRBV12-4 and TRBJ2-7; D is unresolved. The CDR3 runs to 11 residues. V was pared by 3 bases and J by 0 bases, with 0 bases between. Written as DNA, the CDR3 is TGTGCCAGCAGTTTCTCCTACGAGCAGTACTTC. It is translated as CASSFSYEQYF.

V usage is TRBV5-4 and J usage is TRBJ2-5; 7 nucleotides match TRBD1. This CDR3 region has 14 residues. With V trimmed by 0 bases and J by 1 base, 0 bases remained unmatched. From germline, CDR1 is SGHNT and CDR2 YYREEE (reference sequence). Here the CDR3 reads CASSLDRGQETQYF. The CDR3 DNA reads TGTGCCAGCAGCTTGGACAGGGGCCAAGAGACCCAGTACTTC.

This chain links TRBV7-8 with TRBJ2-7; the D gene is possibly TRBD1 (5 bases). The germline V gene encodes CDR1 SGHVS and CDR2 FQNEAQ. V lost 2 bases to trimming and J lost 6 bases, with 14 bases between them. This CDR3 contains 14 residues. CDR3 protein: CASSLQGSYSEQYF. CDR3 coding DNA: TGTGCCAGCAGCTTACAGGGAAGTTACAGCGAGCAGTACTTC. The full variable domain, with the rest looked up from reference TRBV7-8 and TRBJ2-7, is GAGVSQSPRYKVAKRGQDVALRCDPISGHVSLFWYQQALGQGPEFLTYFQNEAQLDKSGLPSDRFFAERPEGSVSTLKIQRTQQEDSAVYLCASSLQGSYSEQYFGPGTRLTVT.

The CDR3 loop is CASSQLEVANTGELFF. The CDR3 DNA is TGTGCCAGCTCCCAGCTCGAGGTCGCGAACACCGGGGAGCTGTTTTTT. The chain employs TRBV18 and TRBJ2-2; D gene unclear. Per the germline V gene, CDR1 is KGHSH and CDR2 is LQKENI. V was pared by 6 bases and J by 0 bases, with 14 bases between. The CDR3 extends over 16 amino acids.

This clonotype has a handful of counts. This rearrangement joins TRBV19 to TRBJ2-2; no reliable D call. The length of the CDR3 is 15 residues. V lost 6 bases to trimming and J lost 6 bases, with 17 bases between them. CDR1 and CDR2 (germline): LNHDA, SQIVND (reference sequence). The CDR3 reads CASRKDPTKSGELFF. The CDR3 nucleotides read TGTGCCAGTAGGAAGGACCCGACCAAATCCGGGGAGCTGTTTTTT.

The CDR3 loop is CASSSTGNTEAFF. CDR3 DNA sequence: TGTGCCAGCAGCTCGACAGGGAACACTGAAGCTTTCTTT. The rearrangement links TRBV11-2 to TRBJ1-1; tentatively, D is TRBD1 (6 bases). The CDR3 contains 13 residues. The V and J ends lost 4 bases and 1 base respectively, with 7 bases between them. Germline V gives CDR1 SGHAT, CDR2 FQNNGV. The full variable domain, with the rest looked up from reference TRBV11-2 and TRBJ1-1, is EAGVAQSPRYKIIEKRQSVAFWCNPISGHATLYWYQQILGQGPKLLIQFQNNGVVDDSQLPKDRFSAERLKGVDSTLKIQPAKLEDSAVYLCASSSTGNTEAFFGQGTRLTVV.

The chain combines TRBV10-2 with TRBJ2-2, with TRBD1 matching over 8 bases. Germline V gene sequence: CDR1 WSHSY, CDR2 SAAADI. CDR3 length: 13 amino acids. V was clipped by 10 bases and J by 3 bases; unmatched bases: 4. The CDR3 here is CATRTGYTGELFF. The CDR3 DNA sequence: TGCGCCACCCGGACAGGGTACACCGGGGAGCTGTTTTTT.

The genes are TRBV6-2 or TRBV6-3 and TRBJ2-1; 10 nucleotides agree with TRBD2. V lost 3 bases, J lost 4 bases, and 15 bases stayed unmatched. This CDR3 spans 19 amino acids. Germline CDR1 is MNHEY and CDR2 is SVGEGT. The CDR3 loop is CASSYISGGPPPPYNEQFF. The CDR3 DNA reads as TGTGCCAGCAGTTATATTAGCGGGGGGCCCCCACCTCCTTACAATGAGCAGTTCTTC.

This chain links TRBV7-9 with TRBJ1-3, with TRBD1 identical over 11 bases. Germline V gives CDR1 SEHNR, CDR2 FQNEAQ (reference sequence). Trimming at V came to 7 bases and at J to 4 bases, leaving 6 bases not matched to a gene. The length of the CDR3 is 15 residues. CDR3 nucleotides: TGTGCCAGCACCGGGACAGGGGGTTCCGGAAACACCATATATTTT. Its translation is CASTGTGGSGNTIYF. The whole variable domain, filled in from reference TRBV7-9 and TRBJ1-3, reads DTGVSQNPRHKITKRGQNVTFRCDPISEHNRLYWYRQTLGQGPEFLTYFQNEAQLEKSRLLSDRFSAERPKGSFSTLEIQRTEQGDSAMYLCASTGTGGSGNTIYFGEGSWLTVV.

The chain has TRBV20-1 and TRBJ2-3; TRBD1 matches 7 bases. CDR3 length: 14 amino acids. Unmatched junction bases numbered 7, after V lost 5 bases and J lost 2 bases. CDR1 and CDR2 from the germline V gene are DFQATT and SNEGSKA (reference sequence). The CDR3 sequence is CSAWDSSYTDTQYF. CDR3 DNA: TGCAGTGCTTGGGACAGTAGTTACACAGATACGCAGTATTTT.

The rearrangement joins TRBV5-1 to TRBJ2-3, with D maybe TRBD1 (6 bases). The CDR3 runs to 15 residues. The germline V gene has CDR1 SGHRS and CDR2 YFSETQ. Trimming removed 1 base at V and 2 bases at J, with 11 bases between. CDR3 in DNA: TGCGCCAGCAGCTTGATGGGGGCCCCCACAGATACGCAGTATTTT. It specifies CASSLMGAPTDTQYF.

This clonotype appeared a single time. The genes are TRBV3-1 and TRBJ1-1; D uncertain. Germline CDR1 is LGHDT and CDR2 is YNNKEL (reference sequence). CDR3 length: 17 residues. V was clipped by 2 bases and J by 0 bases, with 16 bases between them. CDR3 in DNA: TGTGCCAGCAGCCAAAGTTCCGTAGGAGGCATGAACACTGAAGCTTTCTTT. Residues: CASSQSSVGGMNTEAFF.

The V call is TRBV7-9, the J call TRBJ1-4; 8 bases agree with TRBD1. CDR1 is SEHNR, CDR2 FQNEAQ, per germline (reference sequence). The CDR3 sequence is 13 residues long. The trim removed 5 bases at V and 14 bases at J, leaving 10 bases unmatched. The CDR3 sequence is CASSRGQGGYLFF. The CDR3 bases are TGTGCCAGCAGCAGAGGACAGGGAGGGTATCTGTTTTTT.

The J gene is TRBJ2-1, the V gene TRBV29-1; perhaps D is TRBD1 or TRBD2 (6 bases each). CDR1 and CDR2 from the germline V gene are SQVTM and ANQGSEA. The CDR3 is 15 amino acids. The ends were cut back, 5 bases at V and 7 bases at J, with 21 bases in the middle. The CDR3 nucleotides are TGCAGCGTTTCGGGGTCCGGGGGCGCGGGGAATGAGCAGTTCTTC. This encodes CSVSGSGGAGNEQFF.

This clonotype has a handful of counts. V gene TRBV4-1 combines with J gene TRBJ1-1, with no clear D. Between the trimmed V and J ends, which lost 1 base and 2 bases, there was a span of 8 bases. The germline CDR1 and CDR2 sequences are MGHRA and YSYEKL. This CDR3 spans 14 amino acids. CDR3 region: CASSQGILNTEAFF. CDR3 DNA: TGCGCCAGCAGCCAAGGCATACTAAACACTGAAGCTTTCTTT.

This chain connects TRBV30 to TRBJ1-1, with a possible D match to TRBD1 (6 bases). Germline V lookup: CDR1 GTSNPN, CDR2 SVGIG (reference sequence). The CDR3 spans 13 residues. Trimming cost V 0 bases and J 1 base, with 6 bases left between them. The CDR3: CAWSVGGNTEAFF. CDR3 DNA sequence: TGTGCCTGGAGTGTAGGGGGGAACACTGAAGCTTTCTTT.

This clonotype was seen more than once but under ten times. This chain's CDR3 is CASSLLTGQDTEAFF. DNA of the CDR3: TGCGCCAGCAGCTTACTGACAGGGCAGGACACTGAAGCTTTCTTT. The chain employs TRBV5-1 and TRBJ1-1; 7 nucleotides match TRBD1. J lost 3 bases, V lost 2 bases, and 7 bases had no gene match. Germline V lookup: CDR1 SGHRS, CDR2 YFSETQ. The CDR3 has 15 residues.

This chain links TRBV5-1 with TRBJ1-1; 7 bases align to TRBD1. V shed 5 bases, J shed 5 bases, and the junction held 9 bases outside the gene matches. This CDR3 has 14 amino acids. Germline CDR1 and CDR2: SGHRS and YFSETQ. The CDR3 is CASRNPGQMTEAFF. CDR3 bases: TGCGCCAGCAGAAACCCGGGACAGATGACTGAAGCTTTCTTT.